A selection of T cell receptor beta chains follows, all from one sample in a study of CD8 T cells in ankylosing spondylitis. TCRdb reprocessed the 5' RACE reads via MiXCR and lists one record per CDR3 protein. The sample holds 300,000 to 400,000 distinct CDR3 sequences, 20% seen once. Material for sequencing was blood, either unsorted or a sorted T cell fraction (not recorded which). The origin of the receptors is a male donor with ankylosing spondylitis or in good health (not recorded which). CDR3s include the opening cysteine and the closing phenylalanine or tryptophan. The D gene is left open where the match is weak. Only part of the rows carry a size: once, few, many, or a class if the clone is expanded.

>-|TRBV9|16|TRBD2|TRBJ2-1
CASSAGAGTRNNEQFF
TGTGCCAGCAGCGCAGGGGCTGGGACTAGAAACAATGAGCAGTTCTTC
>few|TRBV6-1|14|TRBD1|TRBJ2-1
CASSHRGSYNEQFF
TGTGCCAGCAGCCACAGGGGTTCCTACAATGAGCAGTTCTTC
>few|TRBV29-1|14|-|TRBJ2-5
CSVEDGLVAVTQYF
TGCAGCGTTGAAGATGGTCTAGTTGCAGTGACCCAGTACTTC
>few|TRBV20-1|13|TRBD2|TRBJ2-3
CSPRDYPTDTQYF
TGCAGCCCCCGGGACTATCCCACAGATACGCAGTATTTT
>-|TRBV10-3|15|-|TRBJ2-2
CAISPNAPNTGELFF
TGTGCCATCAGCCCCAACGCCCCGAACACCGGGGAGCTGTTTTTT
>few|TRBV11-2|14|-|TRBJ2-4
CASSLEGAGDIQYF
TGTGCCAGCAGCTTAGAGGGGGCAGGGGACATTCAGTACTTC
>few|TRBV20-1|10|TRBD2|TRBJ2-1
CSVPGGEQFF
TGCAGTGTTCCGGGGGGAGAGCAGTTCTTC
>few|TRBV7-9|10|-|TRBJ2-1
CASSANEQFF
TGTGCCAGCAGCGCGAATGAGCAGTTCTTC
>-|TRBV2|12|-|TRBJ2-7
CASSVQGSEQYF
TGTGCCAGCAGTGTCCAGGGGTCCGAGCAGTACTTC
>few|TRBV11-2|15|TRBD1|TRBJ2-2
CASRPPGQGPGELFF
TGTGCCAGCAGGCCTCCGGGACAGGGGCCGGGGGAGCTGTTTTTT
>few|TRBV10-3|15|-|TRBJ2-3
CATHDPGGETDTQYF
TGTGCCACCCACGACCCCGGGGGTGAAACAGATACGCAGTATTTT
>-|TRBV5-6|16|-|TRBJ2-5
CASSLAPREQGETQYF
TGTGCCAGCAGCTTGGCACCCAGGGAACAGGGAGAGACCCAGTACTTC
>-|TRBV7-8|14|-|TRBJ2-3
CASSRIGGRDTRYF
TGTGCCAGCAGCCGGATCGGCGGCCGGGATACGCGGTATTTT
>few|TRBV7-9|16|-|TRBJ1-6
CASSLTTGTDGSPLHF
TGTGCCAGCAGCCTAACCACAGGGACGGACGGTTCACCCCTCCACTTT
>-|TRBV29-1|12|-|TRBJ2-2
CSVVADTGELFF
TGCAGCGTTGTGGCAGACACCGGGGAGCTGTTTTTT
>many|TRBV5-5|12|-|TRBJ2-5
CASSLTLETQYF
TGTGCCAGCAGCTTAACTTTAGAGACCCAGTACTTC
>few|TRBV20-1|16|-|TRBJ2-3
CSARDLDEGNTDTQYF
TGCAGTGCTAGAGATCTTGATGAGGGCAACACAGATACGCAGTATTTT
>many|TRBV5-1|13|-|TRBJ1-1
CASSHDLNTEAFF
TGCGCCAGCTCTCACGACCTGAACACTGAAGCTTTCTTT
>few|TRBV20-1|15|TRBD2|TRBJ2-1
CSAPTGTSGNNEQFF
TGCAGTGCTCCAACCGGGACTAGCGGTAACAATGAGCAGTTCTTC
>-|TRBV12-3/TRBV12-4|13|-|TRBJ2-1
CASSLGGQDEQFF
TGTGCCAGCAGCTTAGGGGGTCAGGATGAGCAGTTCTTC
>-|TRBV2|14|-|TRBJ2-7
CASSNEGDWYEQYF
TGTGCCAGCAGCAATGAAGGGGACTGGTACGAGCAGTACTTC
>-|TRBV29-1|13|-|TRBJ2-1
CSARQAVYNEQFF
TGCAGCGCCCGACAGGCGGTCTACAATGAGCAGTTCTTC
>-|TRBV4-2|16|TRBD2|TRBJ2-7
CASSQDPAGGLYEQYF
TGTGCCAGCAGCCAAGACCCAGCGGGGGGGTTGTACGAGCAGTACTTC
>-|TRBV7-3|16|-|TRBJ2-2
CASSLMRPPNTGELFF
TGTGCCAGCAGCTTAATGCGTCCCCCGAACACCGGGGAGCTGTTTTTT
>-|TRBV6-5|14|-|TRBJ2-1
CASSYWSRGNEQFF
TGTGCCAGCAGTTACTGGTCCAGGGGCAATGAGCAGTTCTTC
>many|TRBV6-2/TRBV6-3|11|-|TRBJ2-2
CASSSSGELFF
TGTGCCAGCAGTTCTTCCGGGGAGCTGTTTTTT
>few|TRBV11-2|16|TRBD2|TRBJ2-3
CASSLGGLAVSDTQYF
TGTGCCAGCAGCTTAGGGGGACTAGCGGTCTCAGATACGCAGTATTTT
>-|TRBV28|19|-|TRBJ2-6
CASSSQRGGLLSGANVLTF
TGTGCCAGCAGTTCGCAGAGGGGGGGCCTCCTCTCTGGGGCCAACGTCCTGACTTTC
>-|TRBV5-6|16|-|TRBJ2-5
CASSLWRRGNQETQYF
TGTGCCAGCAGCTTGTGGCGGCGAGGGAACCAAGAGACCCAGTACTTC
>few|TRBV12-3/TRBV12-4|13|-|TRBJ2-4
CASSAGTQNIQYF
TGTGCCAGCAGTGCCGGGACCCAAAACATTCAGTACTTC
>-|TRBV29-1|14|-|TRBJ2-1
CSVVHSDSYNEQFF
TGCAGCGTTGTCCACTCGGACAGCTACAATGAGCAGTTCTTC
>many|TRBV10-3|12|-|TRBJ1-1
CAIMDSYTEAFF
TGTGCCATTATGGACAGCTACACTGAAGCTTTCTTT
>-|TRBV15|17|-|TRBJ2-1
CATSRAAGLRIGNEQFF
TGTGCCACCAGCAGAGCGGCAGGGTTGCGGATTGGGAATGAGCAGTTCTTC
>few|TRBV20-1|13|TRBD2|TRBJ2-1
CSARLAGYNEQFF
TGCAGTGCTAGACTAGCGGGATACAATGAGCAGTTCTTC
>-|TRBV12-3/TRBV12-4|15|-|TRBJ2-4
CASSPSGSGKNIQYF
TGTGCCAGCAGCCCTTCGGGTTCGGGTAAAAACATTCAGTACTTC
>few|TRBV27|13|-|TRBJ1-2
CASSHGANYGYTF
TGTGCCAGCAGTCATGGGGCTAACTATGGCTACACCTTC
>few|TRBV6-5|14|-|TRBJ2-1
CASSYTVSANEQFF
TGTGCCAGCAGTTATACAGTCTCCGCCAATGAGCAGTTCTTC
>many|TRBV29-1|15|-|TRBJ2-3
CSVEGRGGSGDTQYF
TGCAGCGTTGAAGGGCGTGGGGGCTCCGGAGATACGCAGTATTTT
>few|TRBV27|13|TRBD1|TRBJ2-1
CATGTGVYNEQFF
TGTGCCACAGGGACAGGGGTCTACAATGAGCAGTTCTTC
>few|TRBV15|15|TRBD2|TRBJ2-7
CATSRDLAGPYEQYF
TGTGCCACCAGCAGGGACCTAGCGGGGCCCTACGAGCAGTACTTC
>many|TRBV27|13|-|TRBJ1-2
CASSLGGGYGYTF
TGTGCCAGCAGTTTGGGGGGTGGCTATGGCTACACCTTC
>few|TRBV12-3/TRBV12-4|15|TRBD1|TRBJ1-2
CASSSTDRVVYGYTF
TGTGCCAGCAGCTCCACCGACAGGGTGGTCTATGGCTACACCTTC
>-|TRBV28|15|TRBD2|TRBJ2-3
CASSSASGYTDTQYF
TGTGCCAGCAGTTCGGCTAGCGGCTACACAGATACGCAGTATTTT
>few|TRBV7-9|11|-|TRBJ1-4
CASSRGEKLFF
TGTGCCAGCAGCAGGGGCGAAAAACTGTTTTTT
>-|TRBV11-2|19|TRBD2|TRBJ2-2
CASSPTSGGAGSVTGELFF
TGTGCCAGCAGCCCAACTAGCGGGGGGGCCGGCTCTGTCACCGGGGAGCTGTTTTTT
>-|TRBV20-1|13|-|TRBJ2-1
CSAYVLQGNEQFF
TGCAGTGCCTACGTCTTACAGGGCAATGAGCAGTTCTTC
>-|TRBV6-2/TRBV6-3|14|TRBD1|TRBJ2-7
CASSYSSGQSEQYF
TGTGCCAGCAGTTACTCGTCGGGACAGAGTGAGCAGTACTTC
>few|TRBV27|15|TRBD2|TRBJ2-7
CASSLSTGGVGEQYF
TGTGCCAGCAGTTTATCTACGGGGGGTGTCGGCGAGCAGTACTTC
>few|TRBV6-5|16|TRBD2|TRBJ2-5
CASSYSRLAGGGTQYF
TGTGCCAGCAGTTACTCGAGACTAGCGGGGGGAGGGACCCAGTACTTC
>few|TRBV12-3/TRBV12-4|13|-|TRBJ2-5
CASSPPYQETQYF
TGTGCCAGCAGTCCCCCGTACCAAGAGACCCAGTACTTC
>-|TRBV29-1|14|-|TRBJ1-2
CSASSHRPNYGYTF
TGCAGCGCCAGCAGCCACAGGCCTAACTATGGCTACACCTTC